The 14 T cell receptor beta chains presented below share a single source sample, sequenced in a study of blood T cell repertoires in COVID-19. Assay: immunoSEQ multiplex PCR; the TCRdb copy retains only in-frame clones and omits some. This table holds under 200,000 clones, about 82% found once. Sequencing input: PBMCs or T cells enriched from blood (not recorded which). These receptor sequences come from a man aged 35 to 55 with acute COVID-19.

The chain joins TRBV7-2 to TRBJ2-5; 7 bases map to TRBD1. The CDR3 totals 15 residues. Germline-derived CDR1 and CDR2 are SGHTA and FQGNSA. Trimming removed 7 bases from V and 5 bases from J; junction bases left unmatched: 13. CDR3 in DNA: TGTGCCAGCACCCTGATGGCAGGGGGAAGGGAGACCCAGTACTTC. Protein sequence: CASTLMAGGRETQYF.

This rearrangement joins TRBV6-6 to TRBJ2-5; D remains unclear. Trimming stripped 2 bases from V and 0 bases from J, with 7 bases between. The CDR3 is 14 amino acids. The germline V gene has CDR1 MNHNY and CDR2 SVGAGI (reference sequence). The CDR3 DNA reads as TGTGCCAGCAGTTACGGGCAGTACCAAGAGACCCAGTACTTC. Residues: CASSYGQYQETQYF.

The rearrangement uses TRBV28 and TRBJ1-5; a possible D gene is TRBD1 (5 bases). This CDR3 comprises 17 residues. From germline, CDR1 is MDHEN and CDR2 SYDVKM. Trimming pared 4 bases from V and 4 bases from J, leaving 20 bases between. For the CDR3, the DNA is TGTGCCAGCAGTTCCCGGGGGAGGCGGCGGGTGAATCAGCCCCAGCATTTT. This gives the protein CASSSRGRRRVNQPQHF.

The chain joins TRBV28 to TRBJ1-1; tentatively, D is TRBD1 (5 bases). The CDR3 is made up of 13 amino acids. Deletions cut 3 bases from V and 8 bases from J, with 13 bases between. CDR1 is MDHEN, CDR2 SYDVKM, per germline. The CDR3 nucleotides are TGTGCCAGCAGTTTGTCAGGGCAGTACGAAGCTTTCTTT. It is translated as CASSLSGQYEAFF.

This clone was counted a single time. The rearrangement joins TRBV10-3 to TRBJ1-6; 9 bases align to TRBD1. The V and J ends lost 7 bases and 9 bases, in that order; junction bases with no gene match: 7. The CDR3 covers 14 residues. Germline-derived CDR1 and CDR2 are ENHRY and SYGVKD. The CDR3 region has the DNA TGTGCCATCACTGGGGACAGGGACGGTTCACCCCTCCACTTT. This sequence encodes CAITGDRDGSPLHF.

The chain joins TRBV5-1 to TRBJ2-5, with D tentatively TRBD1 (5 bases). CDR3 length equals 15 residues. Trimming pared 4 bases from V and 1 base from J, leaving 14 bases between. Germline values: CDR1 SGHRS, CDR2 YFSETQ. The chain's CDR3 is CASSGQGATQETQYF. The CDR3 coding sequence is TGCGCCAGCAGCGGCCAAGGGGCGACCCAAGAGACCCAGTACTTC. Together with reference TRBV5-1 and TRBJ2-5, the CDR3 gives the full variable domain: KAGVTQTPRYLIKTRGQQVTLSCSPISGHRSVSWYQQTPGQGLQFLFEYFSETQRNKGNFPGRFSGRQFSNSRSEMNVSTLELGDSALYLCASSGQGATQETQYFGPGTRLLVL.

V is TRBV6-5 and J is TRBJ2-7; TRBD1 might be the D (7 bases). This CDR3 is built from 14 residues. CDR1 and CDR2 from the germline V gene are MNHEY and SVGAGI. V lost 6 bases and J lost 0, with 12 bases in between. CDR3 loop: CASRGGQSSYEQYF. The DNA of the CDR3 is TGTGCCAGCAGGGGGGGACAGAGCTCCTACGAGCAGTACTTC.

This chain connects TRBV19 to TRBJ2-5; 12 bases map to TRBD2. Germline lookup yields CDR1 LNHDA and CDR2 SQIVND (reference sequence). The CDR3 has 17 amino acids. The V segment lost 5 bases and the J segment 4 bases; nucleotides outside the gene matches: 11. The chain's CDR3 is CASSSPLAGGLRETQYF. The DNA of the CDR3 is TGTGCCAGTAGTTCCCCGCTAGCGGGAGGGCTGAGAGAGACCCAGTACTTC.

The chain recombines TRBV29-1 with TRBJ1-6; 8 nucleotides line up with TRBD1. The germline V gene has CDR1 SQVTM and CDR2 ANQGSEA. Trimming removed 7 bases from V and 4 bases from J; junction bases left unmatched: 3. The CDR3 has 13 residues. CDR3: CSARQGYNSPLHF. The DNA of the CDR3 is TGCAGCGCACGACAGGGGTATAATTCACCCCTCCACTTT. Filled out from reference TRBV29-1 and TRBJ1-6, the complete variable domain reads SAVISQKPSRDICQRGTSLTIQCQVDSQVTMMFWYRQQPGQSLTLIATANQGSEATYESGFVIDKFPISRPNLTFSTLTVSNMSPEDSSIYLCSARQGYNSPLHFGNGTRLTVT.

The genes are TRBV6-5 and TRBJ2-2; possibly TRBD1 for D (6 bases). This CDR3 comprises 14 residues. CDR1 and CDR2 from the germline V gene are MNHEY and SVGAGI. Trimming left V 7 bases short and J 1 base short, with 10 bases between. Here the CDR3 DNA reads TGTGCCAGCAATAAGGGACAGAACACCGGGGAGCTGTTTTTT. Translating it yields CASNKGQNTGELFF.

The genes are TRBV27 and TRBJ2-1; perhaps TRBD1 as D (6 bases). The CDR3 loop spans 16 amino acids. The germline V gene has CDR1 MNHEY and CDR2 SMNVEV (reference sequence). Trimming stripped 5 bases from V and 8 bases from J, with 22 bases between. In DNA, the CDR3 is TGTGCCAGCAGTCCTATCCTAGGGGGAGTTCGCCATGAGCAGTTCTTC. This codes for CASSPILGGVRHEQFF.

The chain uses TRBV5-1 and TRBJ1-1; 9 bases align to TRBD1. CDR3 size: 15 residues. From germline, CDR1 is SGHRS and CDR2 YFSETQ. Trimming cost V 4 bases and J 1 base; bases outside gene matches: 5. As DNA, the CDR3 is TGCGCCAGCAGCCTTACAGGGGGCGAGAACACTGAAGCTTTCTTT. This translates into CASSLTGGENTEAFF.

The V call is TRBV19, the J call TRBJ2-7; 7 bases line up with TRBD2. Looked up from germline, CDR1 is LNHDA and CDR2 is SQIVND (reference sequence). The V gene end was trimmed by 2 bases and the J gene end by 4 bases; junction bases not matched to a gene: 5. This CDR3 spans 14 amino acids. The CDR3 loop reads CASSISGGRYEQYF. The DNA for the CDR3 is TGTGCCAGTAGTATATCGGGAGGTCGGTACGAGCAGTACTTC.

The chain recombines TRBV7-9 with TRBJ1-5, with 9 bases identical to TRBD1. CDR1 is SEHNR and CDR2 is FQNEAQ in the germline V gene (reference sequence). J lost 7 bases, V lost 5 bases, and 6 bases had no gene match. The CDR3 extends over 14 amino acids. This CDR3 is CASSRGQGEQPQHF. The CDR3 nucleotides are TGTGCCAGCAGCCGGGGACAGGGTGAACAGCCCCAGCATTTT.